Below are 5 T cell receptor beta chains sequenced from a single sample in a study of blood T cell repertoires in COVID-19. Repertoires were generated with immunoSEQ multiplex PCR, while TCRdb's copy carries only in-frame clones and drops some. The sample has around 300,000 clones, roughly 89% seen once. Sequencing input: PBMCs or T cells enriched from blood (not recorded which). The receptors were sampled from a woman aged 60-70 years who had recovered from COVID-19.

The chain is built from TRBV2 and TRBJ2-1; no reliable D call. Trimming cost V 7 bases and J 9 bases, with 7 bases left between them. Germline V gene data show CDR1 as SNHLY and CDR2 as FYNNEI. This CDR3 is built from 10 residues. The chain's CDR3 is CASMNIEQFF. The CDR3 DNA sequence: TGTGCCAGCATGAACATTGAGCAGTTCTTC.

The gene calls are TRBV5-6 and TRBJ2-2, with TRBD2 matching 11 bases. The CDR3 has 18 amino acids. Germline CDR1 and CDR2: SGHDT and YYEEEE. The ends lost 4 bases at V and 0 bases at J; junction bases unmatched: 8. CDR3 residues: CASSPQTSGVTNTGELFF. The CDR3 bases are TGTGCCAGCAGCCCACAGACTAGCGGGGTTACGAACACCGGGGAGCTGTTTTTT.

This chain uses TRBV9 with TRBJ1-3; D gene uncertain. The V gene lost 0 bases and the J gene lost 3 bases, with 16 bases spanning the gap. Germline CDR1 is SGDLS and CDR2 is YYNGEE. The CDR3 loop spans 17 amino acids. CDR3 amino acids: CASSVASGGQFGNTIYF. CDR3 in DNA: TGTGCCAGCAGCGTAGCCTCTGGAGGGCAGTTTGGAAACACCATATATTTT.

This chain connects TRBV7-6 to TRBJ2-2; D uncertain. CDR3 length: 14 residues. V lost 3 bases to trimming and J lost 6 bases, with 11 bases between them. Germline V gives CDR1 SGHVS, CDR2 FNYEAQ. Here the CDR3 reads CASSLQVESGELFF. The CDR3 nucleotides are TGTGCCAGCAGCTTGCAGGTGGAATCCGGGGAGCTGTTTTTT.

V usage is TRBV5-4 and J usage is TRBJ2-1, with 13 positions matching TRBD2. V dropped 4 bases and J dropped 8; count of bases not matched to a gene: 9. Germline values: CDR1 SGHNT, CDR2 YYREEE (reference sequence). This CDR3 has 16 residues. This chain's CDR3 is CASSKTGLAGVYEQFF. In DNA form, the CDR3 reads TGTGCCAGCAGCAAGACCGGACTAGCGGGAGTGTATGAGCAGTTCTTC.